Described below is a single TCR beta chain sequence and its context. Every sample had a minimum of 6.5 million PBMCs isolated. This sample is part of a study of blood T cells in healthy people across ages. Primed by a sample-barcoded 5' primer and a J-beta primer mix, a second PCR proceeded for roughly 6 to 12 cycles. From the 5' RACE reads, TCRdb called clonotypes with MiXCR, one entry per CDR3 protein. The sample records over 1,200,000 distinct CDR3 sequences, almost 60% being singletons. This CDR3 contains 14 residues. Per germline, CDR1 WSHSY and CDR2 SAAADI. V was pared by 2 bases and J by 3 bases, with 11 bases between.

V is TRBV10-2 and J is TRBJ2-7; unclear D gene. Sequences were obtained from blood. The receptor was isolated from a man aged 18 to 35 in good health. The CDR3 coding sequence is TGCGCCAGCAGTGAGCAGGCAGTGAACTACGAGCAGTACTTC. Translation gives CASSEQAVNYEQYF.